These 17 T cell receptor beta chains share one sample of origin, sequenced in a study of cytomegalovirus exposure and HLA in healthy donors. The PCR was carried out with 60 Vbeta primers and 13 Jbeta primers. Sequencing used immunoSEQ multiplex PCR; TCRdb keeps in-frame clones, though not all of them. Found here are fewer than 140,000 clones, around 76% of them singletons; the top ten hold 6.1%. Material: PBMCs. Source of these receptors: a woman aged 45-65 years in good health and CMV-seropositive.

V is TRBV5-4 and J is TRBJ2-5; TRBD1 matches at 7 bases. The J call may be wrong; the DNA end is better matched by TRBJ2-7. Germline loops: CDR1 SGHNT, CDR2 YYREEE (reference sequence). The CDR3 has 16 residues. This CDR3 is CASSLGAGDRTYEQYF. The DNA for the CDR3 is TGTGCCAGCAGCTTGGGGGCTGGGGACAGAACCTACGAGCAGTACTTC.

Here the CDR3 reads CASPRGPHGYTF. The CDR3 DNA sequence: TGTGCCTCCCCCAGGGGGCCTCATGGCTACACCTTC. The chain links TRBV6-6 to TRBJ1-2, with 8 bases aligning to TRBD1. This CDR3 region has 12 residues. V was pared by 11 bases and J by 6 bases, with 8 bases of the junction left unmatched. Germline CDR1 is MNHNY and CDR2 is SVGAGI (reference sequence).

The gene calls are TRBV28 and TRBJ2-5; 12 bases match TRBD2. Germline V gives CDR1 MDHEN, CDR2 SYDVKM. CDR3 length: 15 amino acids. V dropped 7 bases and J dropped 4; count of bases not matched to a gene: 7. The CDR3, as DNA: TGTGCCAGCATATCTCGACTAGCGGGGGTAGAGACCCAGTACTTC. Residues: CASISRLAGVETQYF. Full variable domain (outside the CDR3, taken from reference TRBV28 and TRBJ2-5): DVKVTQSSRYLVKRTGEKVFLECVQDMDHENMFWYRQDPGLGLRLIYFSYDVKMKEKGDIPEGYSVSREKKERFSLILESASTNQTSMYLCASISRLAGVETQYFGPGTRLLVL.

The CDR3 bases are TGCAGCGTTGAAGATCTGGGGGGAGAGAGTGGCGCAGATACGCAGTATTTT. Translated, it gives CSVEDLGGESGADTQYF. V and J are TRBV29-1 and TRBJ2-3, with D perhaps TRBD2 (6 bases). Between the trimmed V and J ends, which lost 0 bases and 4 bases, there was a span of 20 bases. The CDR3 contains 17 residues. Germline CDR1 is SQVTM and CDR2 is ANQGSEA.

In its sample, this clone was seen a few times. The rearrangement uses TRBV6-1 and TRBJ2-7; tentatively, D is TRBD1 (5 bases). Looked up from germline, CDR1 is MNHNS and CDR2 is SASEGT. Trimming pared 6 bases from V and 1 base from J, leaving 10 bases between. The CDR3 extends over 13 amino acids. This CDR3 reads CASRADTSYEQYF. CDR3 coding DNA: TGTGCCAGCAGGGCGGACACTTCCTACGAGCAGTACTTC.

A few counts support this clone. The J gene is TRBJ2-5, the V gene TRBV28, with 8 positions matching TRBD1. The J call may be wrong; the DNA end is better matched by TRBJ2-7. Per germline, CDR1 MDHEN and CDR2 SYDVKM. The CDR3 contains 15 residues. CDR3 nucleotide sequence: TGTGCCAGCAGTTTGGACAGGGCAGGGTCCTACGAGCAGTACTTC. Its translation is CASSLDRAGSYEQYF.

This clone showed up just a few times. The V and J genes are TRBV19 and TRBJ1-4; unclear D gene. The CDR3 extends over 13 amino acids. Germline V CDR1 and CDR2: LNHDA, SQIVND (reference sequence). V was shortened by 6 bases and J by 6 bases, with 11 bases between the two germline ends. The CDR3 is CASRTTGDEKLFF. The CDR3, as DNA: TGTGCCAGTAGGACTACCGGGGATGAAAAACTGTTTTTT.

As for this clone: Other DNA sequences of this sample code for an identical CDR3. The chain is built from TRBV2 and TRBJ1-5; D call uncertain. The V and J ends lost 4 bases and 0 bases respectively, with 4 bases between them. The germline V gene has CDR1 SNHLY and CDR2 FYNNEI. The CDR3 is 13 amino acids. The CDR3 DNA follows: TGTGCCAGCAGTGGAGGTAGCAATCAGCCCCAGCATTTT. Amino acid sequence: CASSGGSNQPQHF.

This clone was observed a few times. J is TRBJ2-7 and V is TRBV30, with D unresolved. There are 13 residues in the CDR3. In germline, CDR1 is GTSNPN, CDR2 SVGIG (reference sequence). The germline V and J ends were trimmed by 0 bases and 3 bases, with 9 bases remaining between them. CDR3 DNA sequence: TGTGCCTGGAGTGTAAGCCTAAACTACGAGCAGTACTTC. This translates into CAWSVSLNYEQYF.

This sequence joins TRBV5-1 and TRBJ2-3; D not resolved. Trimming pared 2 bases from V and 3 bases from J, leaving 10 bases between. The CDR3 length is 14 residues. Per germline, CDR1 SGHRS and CDR2 YFSETQ. In DNA, the CDR3 is TGCGCCAGCAGCTTAGGAGCCATAACAGATACGCAGTATTTT. Protein product: CASSLGAITDTQYF. Together with reference TRBV5-1 and TRBJ2-3, the CDR3 gives the full variable domain: KAGVTQTPRYLIKTRGQQVTLSCSPISGHRSVSWYQQTPGQGLQFLFEYFSETQRNKGNFPGRFSGRQFSNSRSEMNVSTLELGDSALYLCASSLGAITDTQYFGPGTRLTVL.

This clone was counted between two and nine times. The V gene is TRBV5-1, the J gene TRBJ1-3; 7 bases agree with TRBD1. Germline CDR1 and CDR2: SGHRS and YFSETQ. After removal of 0 bases from V and 2 bases from J, the junction contained 2 bases not matched to a gene. The CDR3 has 15 residues. The CDR3 bases are TGCGCCAGCAGCTTGGGCGGGACAGCTGGAAACACCATATATTTT. Its protein product is CASSLGGTAGNTIYF.

The chain carries TRBV30 and TRBJ1-3, with D perhaps TRBD1 (6 bases). Germline loops: CDR1 GTSNPN, CDR2 SVGIG (reference sequence). Trimming took 3 bases from V and 4 from J, leaving 19 bases between them. This CDR3 is built from 16 residues. As DNA, the CDR3 is TGTGCCTGGAGCGGATACAGGGAAGGAAAAGGAAACACCATATATTTT. Its protein product is CAWSGYREGKGNTIYF.

Judged by abundance, this clone is large. V usage is TRBV19 and J usage is TRBJ1-2, with 9 bases that match TRBD1. CDR1 LNHDA and CDR2 SQIVND come from the germline V gene (reference sequence). The CDR3 spans 15 residues. V lost 5 bases to trimming and J lost 7 bases; unmatched junction nucleotides: 11. CDR3 DNA sequence: TGTGCCAGTAGTTCCCGACAGGGGGAAACGGGTGGCTACACCTTC. Translating it yields CASSSRQGETGGYTF. Full variable domain (outside the CDR3, taken from reference TRBV19 and TRBJ1-2): DGGITQSPKYLFRKEGQNVTLSCEQNLNHDAMYWYRQDPGQGLRLIYYSQIVNDFQKGDIAEGYSVSREKKESFPLTVTSAQKNPTAFYLCASSSRQGETGGYTFGSGTRLTVV.

The rearrangement links TRBV7-2 to TRBJ2-3; TRBD2 agrees at 7 bases. This CDR3 is built from 15 residues. V shed 2 bases and J 7 bases; nucleotides not matched to a gene: 9. Germline lookup yields CDR1 SGHTA and CDR2 FQGNSA. The chain's CDR3 is CASSLRLAISNTQYF. The DNA for the CDR3 is TGTGCCAGCAGCTTAAGACTAGCCATCTCCAATACGCAGTATTTT. The entire variable domain, with the rest obtained from reference TRBV7-2 and TRBJ2-3, is as follows: GAGVSQSPSNKVTEKGKDVELRCDPISGHTALYWYRQSLGQGLEFLIYFQGNSAPDKSGLPSDRFSAERTGGSVSTLTIQRTQQEDSAVYLCASSLRLAISNTQYFGPGTRLTVL.

This chain connects TRBV2 to TRBJ2-5, with D possibly being TRBD1 (5 bases). Germline V gene data show CDR1 as SNHLY and CDR2 as FYNNEI. V was shortened by 3 bases and J by 7 bases, with 6 bases between the two germline ends. The CDR3 is 11 amino acids. The CDR3 sequence: CASSDRGTQYF. CDR3 sequence (DNA): TGTGCCAGCAGTGATAGGGGGACCCAGTACTTC.

This clone was picked up one time. The chain employs TRBV6-1 and TRBJ1-5, with 8 bases matching TRBD1. The junction had 7 bases not matched to a gene; V was cut back by 1 base and J by 5 bases. CDR1 and CDR2 (germline): MNHNS, SASEGT. The length of the CDR3 is 16 residues. In nucleotides, the CDR3 is TGTGCCAGCAGTGAAGGGACAGGGATGGGAGATCAGCCCCAGCATTTT. This encodes CASSEGTGMGDQPQHF.

The V gene is TRBV5-4, the J gene TRBJ1-2; no definite D call. The CDR3 is made up of 13 amino acids. Looked up from germline, CDR1 is SGHNT and CDR2 is YYREEE (reference sequence). Trimming left V 0 bases short and J 9 bases short, with 12 bases between. CDR3 DNA: TGTGCCAGCAGCTTGGTGGAGAGTCGAAGCTACACCTTC. It yields the protein CASSLVESRSYTF.